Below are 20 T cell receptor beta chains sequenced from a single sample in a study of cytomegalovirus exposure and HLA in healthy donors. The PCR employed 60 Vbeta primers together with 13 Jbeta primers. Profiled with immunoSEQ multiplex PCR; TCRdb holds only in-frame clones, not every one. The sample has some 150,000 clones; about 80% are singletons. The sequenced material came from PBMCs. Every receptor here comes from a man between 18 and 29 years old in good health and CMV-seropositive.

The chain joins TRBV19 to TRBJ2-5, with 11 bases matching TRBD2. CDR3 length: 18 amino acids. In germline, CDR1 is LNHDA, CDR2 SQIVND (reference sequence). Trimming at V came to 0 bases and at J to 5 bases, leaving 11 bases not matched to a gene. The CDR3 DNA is TGTGCCAGTAGTATAGATCTCGGTAGCGGGAGGGGGTTGGAGACCCAGTACTTC. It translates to CASSIDLGSGRGLETQYF.

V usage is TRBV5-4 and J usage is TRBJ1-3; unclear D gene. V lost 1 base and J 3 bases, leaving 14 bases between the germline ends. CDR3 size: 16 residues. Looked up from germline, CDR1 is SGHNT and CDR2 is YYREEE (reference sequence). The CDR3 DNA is TGTGCCAGCAGCTTGCCGTCAGGAACTGGTGGAAACACCATATATTTT. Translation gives CASSLPSGTGGNTIYF. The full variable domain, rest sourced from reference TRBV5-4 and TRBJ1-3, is ETGVTQSPTHLIKTRGQQVTLRCSSQSGHNTVSWYQQALGQGPQFIFQYYREEENGRGNFPPRFSGLQFPNYSSELNVNALELDDSALYLCASSLPSGTGGNTIYFGEGSWLTVV.

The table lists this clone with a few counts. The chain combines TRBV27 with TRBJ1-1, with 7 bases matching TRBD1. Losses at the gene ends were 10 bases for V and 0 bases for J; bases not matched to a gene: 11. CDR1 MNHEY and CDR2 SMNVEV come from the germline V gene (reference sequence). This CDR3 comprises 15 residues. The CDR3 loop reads CATTMAGGMNTEAFF. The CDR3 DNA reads TGTGCCACCACTATGGCAGGGGGTATGAACACTGAAGCTTTCTTT.

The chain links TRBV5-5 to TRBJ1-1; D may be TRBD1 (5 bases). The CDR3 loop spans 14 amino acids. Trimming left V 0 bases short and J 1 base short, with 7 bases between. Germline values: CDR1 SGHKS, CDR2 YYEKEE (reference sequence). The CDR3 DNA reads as TGTGCCAGCAGCTTGGAGGGGAAGAACACTGAAGCTTTCTTT. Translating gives CASSLEGKNTEAFF. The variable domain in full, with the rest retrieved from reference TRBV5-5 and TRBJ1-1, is DAGVTQSPTHLIKTRGQQVTLRCSPISGHKSVSWYQQVLGQGPQFIFQYYEKEERGRGNFPDRFSARQFPNYSSELNVNALLLGDSALYLCASSLEGKNTEAFFGQGTRLTVV.

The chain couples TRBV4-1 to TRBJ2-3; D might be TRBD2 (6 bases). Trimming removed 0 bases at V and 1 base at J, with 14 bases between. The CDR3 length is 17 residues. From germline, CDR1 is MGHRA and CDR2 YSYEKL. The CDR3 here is CASSQEWVAARTDTQYF. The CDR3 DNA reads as TGCGCCAGCAGCCAAGAGTGGGTAGCGGCCCGCACAGATACGCAGTATTTT.

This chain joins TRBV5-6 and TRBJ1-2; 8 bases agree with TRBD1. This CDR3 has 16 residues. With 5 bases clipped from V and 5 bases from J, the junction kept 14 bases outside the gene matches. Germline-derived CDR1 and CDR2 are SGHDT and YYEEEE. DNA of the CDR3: TGTGCCAGCAGGGCTGGGGACAGGCCGTTACGTTATGGCTACACCTTC. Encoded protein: CASRAGDRPLRYGYTF.

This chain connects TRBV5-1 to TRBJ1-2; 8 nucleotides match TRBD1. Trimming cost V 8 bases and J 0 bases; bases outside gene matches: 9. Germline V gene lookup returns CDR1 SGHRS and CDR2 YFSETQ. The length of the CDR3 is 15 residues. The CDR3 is CASGQGTGANYGYTF. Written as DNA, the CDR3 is TGCGCCAGTGGACAGGGAACGGGGGCTAACTATGGCTACACCTTC.

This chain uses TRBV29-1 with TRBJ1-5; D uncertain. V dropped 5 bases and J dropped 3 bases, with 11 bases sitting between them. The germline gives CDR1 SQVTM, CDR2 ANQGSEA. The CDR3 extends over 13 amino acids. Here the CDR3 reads CSVSNGDNQPQHF. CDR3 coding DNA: TGCAGCGTTTCGAACGGAGACAATCAGCCCCAGCATTTT.

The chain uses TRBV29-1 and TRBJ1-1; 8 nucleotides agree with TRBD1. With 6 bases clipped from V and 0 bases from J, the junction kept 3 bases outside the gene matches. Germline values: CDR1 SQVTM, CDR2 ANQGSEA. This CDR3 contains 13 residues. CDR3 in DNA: TGCAGCGTGGCAGGGGGCGTGAACACTGAAGCTTTCTTT. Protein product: CSVAGGVNTEAFF.

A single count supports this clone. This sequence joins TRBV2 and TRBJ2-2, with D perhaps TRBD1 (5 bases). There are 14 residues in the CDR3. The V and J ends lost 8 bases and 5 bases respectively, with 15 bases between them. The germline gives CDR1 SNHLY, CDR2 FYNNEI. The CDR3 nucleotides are TGTGCCAGCCATTCAACAGGATGGACCGGGGAGCTGTTTTTT. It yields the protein CASHSTGWTGELFF. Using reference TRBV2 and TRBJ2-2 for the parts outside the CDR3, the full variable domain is EPEVTQTPSHQVTQMGQEVILRCVPISNHLYFYWYRQILGQKVEFLVSFYNNEISEKSEIFDDQFSVERPDGSNFTLKIRSTKLEDSAMYFCASHSTGWTGELFFGEGSRLTVL.

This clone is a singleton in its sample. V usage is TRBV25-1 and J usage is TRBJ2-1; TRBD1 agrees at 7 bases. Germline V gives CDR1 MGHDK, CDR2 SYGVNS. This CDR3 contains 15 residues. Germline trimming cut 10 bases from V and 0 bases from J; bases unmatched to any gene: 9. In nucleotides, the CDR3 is TGTGCCATCGGACCGGACAGGACCTCCTACAATGAGCAGTTCTTC. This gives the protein CAIGPDRTSYNEQFF.

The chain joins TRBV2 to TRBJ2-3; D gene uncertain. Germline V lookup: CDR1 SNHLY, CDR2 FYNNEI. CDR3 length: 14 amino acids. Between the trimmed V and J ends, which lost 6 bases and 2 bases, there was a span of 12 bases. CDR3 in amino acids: CASSRTTPTDTQYF. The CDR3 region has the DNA TGTGCCAGCAGCCGAACTACTCCCACAGATACGCAGTATTTT.

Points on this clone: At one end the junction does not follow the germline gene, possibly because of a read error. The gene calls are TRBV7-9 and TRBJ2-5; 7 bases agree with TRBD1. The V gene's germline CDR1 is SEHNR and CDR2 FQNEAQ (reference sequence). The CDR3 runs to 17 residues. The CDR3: CSSSLLLGRDSQETQYF. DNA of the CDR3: TGTTCCAGCAGCTTACTCCTGGGCAGGGACAGCCAAGAGACCCAGTACTTC. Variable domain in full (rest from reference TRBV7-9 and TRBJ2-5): DTGVSQNPRHKITKRGQNVTFRCDPISEHNRLYWYRQTLGQGPEFLTYFQNEAQLEKSRLLSDRFSAERPKGSFSTLEIQRTEQGDSAMYLCSSSLLLGRDSQETQYFGPGTRLLVL.

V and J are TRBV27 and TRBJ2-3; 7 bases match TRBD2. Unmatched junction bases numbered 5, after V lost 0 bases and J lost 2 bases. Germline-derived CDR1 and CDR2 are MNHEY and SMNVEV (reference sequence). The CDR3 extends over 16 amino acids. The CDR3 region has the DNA TGTGCCAGCAGTTTATCGGGGCGGGAGTTCACAGATACGCAGTATTTT. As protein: CASSLSGREFTDTQYF.

CDR3 sequence: CASSLRGVGWNTIYF. The CDR3 DNA is TGTGCCAGCAGTTTAAGGGGTGTCGGTTGGAACACCATATATTTT. This chain joins TRBV27 and TRBJ1-3; D possibly corresponds to TRBD1 (5 bases). The V and J ends lost 2 bases and 7 bases respectively, with 15 bases between them. Germline V gives CDR1 MNHEY, CDR2 SMNVEV (reference sequence). The CDR3 extends over 15 amino acids.

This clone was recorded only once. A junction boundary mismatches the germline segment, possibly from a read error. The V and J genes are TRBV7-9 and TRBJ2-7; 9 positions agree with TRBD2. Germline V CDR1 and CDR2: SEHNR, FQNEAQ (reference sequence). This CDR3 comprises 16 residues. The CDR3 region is CSSSLGSGLAKYEQYF. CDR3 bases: TGTTCCAGCAGCTTAGGGTCGGGACTAGCAAAGTACGAGCAGTACTTC.

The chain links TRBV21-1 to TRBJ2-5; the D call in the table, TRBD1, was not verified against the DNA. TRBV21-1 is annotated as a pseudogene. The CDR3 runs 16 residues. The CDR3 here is CASRTRQPVGQETQYF. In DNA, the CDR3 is TGTGCCAGCAGAACCCGACAACCCGTGGGCCAAGAGACCCAGTACTTC.

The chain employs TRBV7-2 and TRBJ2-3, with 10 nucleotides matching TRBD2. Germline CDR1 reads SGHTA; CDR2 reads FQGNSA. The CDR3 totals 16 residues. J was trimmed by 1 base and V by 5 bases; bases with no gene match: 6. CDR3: CASSLEGTSGTDTQYF. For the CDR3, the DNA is TGTGCCAGCAGCCTCGAGGGGACTAGCGGCACAGATACGCAGTATTTT.

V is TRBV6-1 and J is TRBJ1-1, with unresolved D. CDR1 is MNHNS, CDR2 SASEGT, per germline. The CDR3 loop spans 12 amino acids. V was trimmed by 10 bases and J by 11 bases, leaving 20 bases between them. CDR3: CATHRRSTFAFF. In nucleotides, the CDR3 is TGTGCCACCCATCGCCGATCTACTTTTGCTTTCTTT.

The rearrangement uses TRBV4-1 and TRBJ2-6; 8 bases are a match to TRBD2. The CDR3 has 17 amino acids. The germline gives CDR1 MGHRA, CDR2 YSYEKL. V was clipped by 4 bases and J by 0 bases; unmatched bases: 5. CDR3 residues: CASSPERERSGANVLTF. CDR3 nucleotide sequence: TGCGCCAGCAGCCCCGAGCGGGAGCGCTCTGGGGCCAACGTCCTGACTTTC.